This TCR beta chain derives from a study of Graves' ophthalmopathy and Graves' hyperthyroidism. This CDR3 region has 15 residues. CDR1 and CDR2 (germline): SGHTA, FQGNSA. Trimming pared 0 bases from V and 3 bases from J, leaving 12 bases between. This clonotype was counted a single time. The sequenced template was RNA, covering the TCR beta CDR3 region. The authors performed first-round RT-PCR with HTBI primers and then a second-round multiplex PCR. TCRdb reprocessed the multiplex PCR reads with MiXCR, giving one entry per CDR3 protein. This sample has 150,000 or so distinct CDR3 sequences, with approximately 40% found just once.

The V and J genes are TRBV7-2 and TRBJ2-7, with D perhaps TRBD1 or TRBD2 (5 bases each). The source is a man aged 25-40 years with Graves' ophthalmopathy. Material: peripheral blood. DNA for the CDR3: TGTGCCAGCAGCTTAGCGCCGGGGCTAGTCTACGAGCAGTACTTC. This sequence encodes CASSLAPGLVYEQYF.